These 20 T cell receptor beta chains originate from one sample sequenced in a study of cytotoxic CD8 clonotypes in ibrutinib-treated CLL. Method: immunoSEQ multiplex PCR; TCRdb's copy keeps in-frame clones and lacks some. The profile covers under 200,000 clones, with around 84% appearing a single time and about 2% taken by the ten largest. Sequencing used PBMCs, obtained after 12 months of ibrutinib treatment. These receptor sequences come from a human donor with chronic lymphocytic leukemia.

V is TRBV4-2 and J is TRBJ2-1, with TRBD2 as a possible D gene (6 bases). The V end was cut by 7 bases, the J end by 4 bases, with 17 bases between. This CDR3 has 15 amino acids. Germline V CDR1 and CDR2: LGHNA, YNFKEQ. CDR3 protein: CASTQRAGGYNEQFF. CDR3 sequence (DNA): TGTGCCAGCACCCAGCGGGCTGGAGGATACAATGAGCAGTTCTTC.

V is TRBV7-2 and J is TRBJ1-5; D remains ambiguous. Per the germline V gene, CDR1 is SGHTA and CDR2 is FQGNSA. The CDR3 contains 15 residues. Between the trimmed V and J ends, which lost 1 base and 4 bases, there was a span of 11 bases. Here the CDR3 reads CASSLEGRLNQPQHF. The CDR3 DNA sequence: TGTGCCAGCAGCTTAGAGGGCCGGTTGAATCAGCCCCAGCATTTT.

The chain couples TRBV2 to TRBJ2-5; 10 bases map to TRBD2. Germline V gives CDR1 SNHLY, CDR2 FYNNEI. V trimming: 5 bases; J trimming: 6 bases; junction bases outside the gene matches: 33. This CDR3 is 23 amino acids long. CDR3 in amino acids: CASSFPSSGVKTSGAGGRKTQYF. CDR3 DNA: TGTGCCAGCAGTTTTCCCTCCTCTGGGGTAAAGACTAGCGGAGCGGGGGGGAGAAAGACCCAGTACTTC. Variable domain in full (rest from reference TRBV2 and TRBJ2-5): EPEVTQTPSHQVTQMGQEVILRCVPISNHLYFYWYRQILGQKVEFLVSFYNNEISEKSEIFDDQFSVERPDGSNFTLKIRSTKLEDSAMYFCASSFPSSGVKTSGAGGRKTQYFGPGTRLLVL.

This rearrangement joins TRBV28 to TRBJ2-3, with TRBD2 matching 8 bases. J lost 4 bases, V lost 3 bases, and 12 bases had no gene match. CDR3 length: 17 residues. Germline V gene lookup returns CDR1 MDHEN and CDR2 SYDVKM. CDR3 sequence (DNA): TGTGCCAGCAGTTTGGAAACGGGAGGGCCTTGGGCAGATACGCAGTATTTT. Translating it yields CASSLETGGPWADTQYF.

The gene calls are TRBV27 and TRBJ2-5, with 11 bases identical to TRBD1. The CDR3 spans 15 residues. Germline CDR1 and CDR2: MNHEY and SMNVEV (reference sequence). V was pared by 6 bases and J by 4 bases, with 7 bases of the junction left unmatched. CDR3 residues: CASSLRTGGGETQYF. The CDR3, as DNA: TGTGCCAGCAGCCTCCGGACAGGGGGCGGAGAGACCCAGTACTTC.

The chain is built from TRBV5-8 and TRBJ2-3; no reliable D call. In germline, CDR1 is SGHTS, CDR2 YDEGEE. V was clipped by 5 bases and J by 0 bases, with 10 bases between them. This CDR3 is 14 amino acids long. The CDR3 loop reads CASRLRASTDTQYF. CDR3 nucleotide sequence: TGTGCCAGCAGATTAAGAGCTAGCACAGATACGCAGTATTTT.

The chain employs TRBV7-9 and TRBJ1-3; 7 positions match TRBD1. CDR1 is SEHNR and CDR2 is FQNEAQ in the germline V gene (reference sequence). This CDR3 has 15 amino acids. The V gene end was trimmed by 5 bases and the J gene end by 1 base; junction bases not matched to a gene: 5. The CDR3 nucleotides are TGTGCCAGCAGCCCCCAGGGGGTGTCTGGAAACACCATATATTTT. It encodes CASSPQGVSGNTIYF.

This clone was recorded once. V and J are TRBV4-2 and TRBJ2-3; no clear D. Germline V lookup: CDR1 LGHNA, CDR2 YNFKEQ. V lost 0 bases and J 0 bases, leaving 7 bases between the germline ends. This CDR3 comprises 15 residues. CDR3 in DNA: TGTGCCAGCAGCCAAGATGGGGTTAGCACAGATACGCAGTATTTT. It specifies CASSQDGVSTDTQYF.

The chain couples TRBV27 to TRBJ2-1; D might be TRBD1 or TRBD2, each matching 5 bases. Germline CDR1 is MNHEY and CDR2 is SMNVEV (reference sequence). The CDR3 consists of 13 residues. V shed 2 bases and J shed 10 bases, with 12 bases lying between them. This chain's CDR3 is CASSLQGWGEQFF. The CDR3 DNA follows: TGTGCCAGCAGTTTACAGGGTTGGGGGGAGCAGTTCTTC.

The chain couples TRBV4-3 to TRBJ2-7; 7 bases are shared with TRBD2. Trimming at V came to 1 base and at J to 4 bases, leaving 7 bases not matched to a gene. The CDR3 runs 15 residues. Germline V lookup: CDR1 LGHNA, CDR2 YSLEER. CDR3 sequence reads: CASSQAWEGRYEQYF. The CDR3 DNA reads TGCGCCAGCAGCCAAGCATGGGAGGGGCGGTACGAGCAGTACTTC.

The chain couples TRBV16 to TRBJ2-3; D is undetermined. This CDR3 is built from 14 residues. Germline CDR1 KGHSY, CDR2 FQNENV. V was shortened by 1 base and J by 2 bases, with 7 bases between the two germline ends. The CDR3 sequence is CASSQFETTDTQYF. CDR3 DNA: TGTGCCAGCAGCCAATTTGAGACCACAGATACGCAGTATTTT.

The chain carries TRBV7-8 and TRBJ1-3; 9 nucleotides line up with TRBD1. J lost 1 base, V lost 7 bases, and 2 bases had no gene match. This CDR3 contains 14 residues. Germline CDR1 is SGHVS and CDR2 is FQNEAQ. The CDR3 coding sequence is TGTGCCAGCAAACAGGGGGCTTCTGGAAACACCATATATTTT. Translating it yields CASKQGASGNTIYF.

The rearrangement joins TRBV5-6 to TRBJ2-5; 12 nucleotides agree with TRBD1. The junction had 7 bases not matched to a gene; V was cut back by 0 bases and J by 1 base. The CDR3 is 18 residues long. CDR1 and CDR2 from the germline V gene are SGHDT and YYEEEE. CDR3: CASSLGPPGQGAQETQYF. DNA for the CDR3: TGTGCCAGCAGCTTGGGGCCCCCGGGACAGGGGGCCCAAGAGACCCAGTACTTC.

This rearrangement joins TRBV7-9 to TRBJ2-7, with D perhaps matching TRBD2 (6 bases). Looked up from germline, CDR1 is SEHNR and CDR2 is FQNEAQ (reference sequence). Trimming shortened V by 2 bases and J by 3 bases, and 20 bases separated the two germline ends. This CDR3 is 17 amino acids long. CDR3 sequence: CASSLSYLGGVSYEQYF. CDR3 nucleotides: TGTGCCAGCAGCTTAAGTTATCTCGGCGGGGTAAGCTACGAGCAGTACTTC. Using reference TRBV7-9 and TRBJ2-7 for the parts outside the CDR3, the full variable domain is DTGVSQNPRHKITKRGQNVTFRCDPISEHNRLYWYRQTLGQGPEFLTYFQNEAQLEKSRLLSDRFSAERPKGSFSTLEIQRTEQGDSAMYLCASSLSYLGGVSYEQYFGPGTRLTVT.

The rearrangement uses TRBV28 and TRBJ2-7; D is unclear. Germline V gene lookup returns CDR1 MDHEN and CDR2 SYDVKM. With 5 bases removed from V and 12 bases from J, the gap between germline ends came to 14 bases. The CDR3 loop spans 11 amino acids. The CDR3 bases are TGTGCCAGCAGTCCTAACAGTGCCTTGTACTTC. Amino acids: CASSPNSALYF.

This chain joins TRBV5-6 and TRBJ2-7; a possible D gene is TRBD1 (5 bases). The CDR3 runs 12 residues. Trimming shortened V by 0 bases and J by 7 bases, and 8 bases separated the two germline ends. Per germline, CDR1 SGHDT and CDR2 YYEEEE. The CDR3 region is CASSLVAGEQYF. The DNA for the CDR3 is TGTGCCAGCAGCTTGGTCGCAGGGGAGCAGTACTTC.

The genes are TRBV10-3 and TRBJ2-1; 10 bases agree with TRBD1. CDR1 and CDR2 (germline): ENHRY, SYGVKD. V lost 7 bases, J lost 7 bases, and 10 bases stayed unmatched. The CDR3 length is 15 residues. As DNA, the CDR3 is TGTGCCATCACTGGACAGGGGGGGAGTGCGAATGAGCAGTTCTTC. The encoded protein is CAITGQGGSANEQFF.

The chain has TRBV5-3 and TRBJ2-5; no firm D call. TRBV5-3 is reported as an ORF; its role is uncertain. The CDR3 sequence is 12 residues long. V lost 0 bases, J lost 5 bases, and 5 bases lay in between. The CDR3 here is CARSLAGETQYF. CDR3 nucleotides: TGTGCCAGAAGCTTGGCCGGGGAGACCCAGTACTTC.

The chain couples TRBV28 to TRBJ1-1, with TRBD1 matching 8 bases. Looked up from germline, CDR1 is MDHEN and CDR2 is SYDVKM. CDR3 length: 12 amino acids. V gave up 6 bases and J gave up 10 bases; unmatched junction bases: 7. CDR3 amino acids: CASRLSGGVAFF. The CDR3 nucleotides read TGTGCCAGCAGACTCTCAGGGGGCGTAGCTTTCTTT.

This sequence joins TRBV7-2 and TRBJ2-3; D is uncertain. The germline V gene encodes CDR1 SGHTA and CDR2 FQGNSA. This CDR3 has 16 amino acids. Trimming pared 0 bases from V and 0 bases from J, leaving 10 bases between. The CDR3 here is CASSLAGRHSTDTQYF. The CDR3 region has the DNA TGTGCCAGCAGCTTAGCGGGCCGCCATAGCACAGATACGCAGTATTTT.